This T cell receptor (beta chain) was captured in a study of identical twins. Every sampled donor was Caucasian and healthy. V lost 2 bases to trimming and J lost 1 base, with 20 bases between them. Germline V gene data show CDR1 as KGHDR and CDR2 as SFDVKD. The CDR3 loop spans 18 amino acids. In TCRdb, the 5' RACE reads were re-called with MiXCR into one record per CDR3 protein. Of 1.5 million to 2 million distinct CDR3 sequences listed, more than 30% were seen once; the top ten hold under 0.35%. The chain is built from TRBV24-1 and TRBJ2-7, with D maybe TRBD1 (5 bases). The sequenced sample consisted of cord blood. The sequence was collected from a newborn girl in good health. CDR3 sequence reads: CATSDCPPGSELSYEQYF. Here the CDR3 DNA reads TGTGCCACCAGTGATTGCCCTCCAGGGTCAGAACTTTCCTACGAGCAGTACTTC.